This paragraph reports one T cell receptor (beta chain). Its matching antigen is unknown. Libraries were prepared by immunoSEQ multiplex PCR; TCRdb keeps only in-frame clonotypes and omits some of them. The table shows about 54,000 clones, with about three quarters occurring only once. This sample stems from a study of memory CD4+ T cells and cytomegalovirus serostatus. Whole-study context: Of the healthy Belgian adults, fewer than 10 were CMV seropositive and about 24 seronegative. Study-wide points: CD4+ memory repertoires contained about two fifths of the roughly 160 reported CMV TCRbeta sequences. Median bootstrapped AUC for CMV status was approximately 0.94 originally, less than 0.93 US-trained.

The sort gate was single viable CD3+CD4+CD8-CD45RO+ cells for memory CD4+ T cells. Serostatus was set by detecting CMV pp150, pp28, p38, p52 IgG. Germline V lookup: CDR1 SGHVS, CDR2 FQNEAQ. The ends were cut back, 2 bases at V and 1 base at J, with 5 bases in the middle. CDR3 length: 13 amino acids. The sample comprised memory CD4+ T cells from blood. The gene calls are TRBV7-8 and TRBJ1-1; no clear D gene. This sequence originates from an adult in good health and CMV-seropositive. The CDR3 here is CASSLYGNTEAFF. The CDR3, as DNA: TGTGCCAGCAGCTTATACGGGAACACTGAAGCTTTCTTT.